Listed below are T cell receptor beta chains from one sample, sequenced in a study of T cell responses to AZD1222 COVID-19 vaccine. The assay was immunoSEQ multiplex PCR, and TCRdb's table has in-frame clones only and misses some. The data contain about 160,000 clones, about 90% of them singletons. The sample in question was peripheral blood, obtained on day 0 of MenACWY control vaccination. The receptors derive from an adult in good health. Each CDR3 is given with its conserved first and last residue. D genes are given only for firm matches. Some rows mark clone size as missing; the rest say once, few, many or name a class of expanded clone.

J: TRBJ2-1
V: TRBV18
D: TRBD2
size: .
CDR3: CASRLILLAGDNEQFF
DNA: TGTGCCAGCCGACTGATCCTACTAGCGGGAGACAATGAGCAGTTCTTC

J: TRBJ2-1
V: TRBV30
D: TRBD2
size: .
CDR3: CASPTGTSGGSEQFF
DNA: TGTGCCTCTCCAACCGGGACTAGCGGCGGAAGTGAGCAGTTCTTC

J: TRBJ2-7
V: TRBV4-1
D: .
size: .
CDR3: CASSQVPSSYEQYF
DNA: TGCGCCAGCAGCCAAGTGCCGAGCTCCTACGAGCAGTACTTC

J: TRBJ2-7
V: TRBV3-1/TRBV3-2
D: TRBD2
size: .
CDR3: CASSLNRGSGGYEQYF
DNA: TGTGCCAGCAGCCTTAACCGGGGTAGCGGGGGCTACGAGCAGTACTTC

J: TRBJ1-3
V: TRBV7-8
D: .
size: .
CDR3: CASSLTATGTDISGNTIYF
DNA: TGTGCCAGCAGTCTAACCGCGACAGGAACCGACATCTCTGGAAACACCATATATTTT

J: TRBJ2-7
V: TRBV2
D: .
size: .
CDR3: CASSRGGESSYEQYF
DNA: TGTGCCAGCTCCAGGGGTGGGGAAAGCTCCTACGAGCAGTACTTC

J: TRBJ2-4
V: TRBV27
D: .
size: .
CDR3: CASSPHGQKNIQYF
DNA: TGTGCCAGCAGTCCGCACGGACAGAAAAACATTCAGTACTTC

J: TRBJ1-6
V: TRBV27
D: .
size: .
CDR3: CASRRQAVNSPLHF
DNA: TGTGCCAGCAGACGACAGGCTGTTAATTCACCCCTCCACTTT

J: TRBJ1-2
V: TRBV3-1/TRBV3-2
D: TRBD1
size: .
CDR3: CASSQRGTGLLANYGYTF
DNA: TGTGCCAGCAGCCAAAGGGGGACAGGCCTTCTTGCTAACTATGGCTACACCTTC

J: TRBJ1-5
V: TRBV15
D: .
size: .
CDR3: CATSISGMNQPQHF
DNA: TGTGCCACCAGCATATCAGGGATGAATCAGCCCCAGCATTTT

J: TRBJ2-7
V: TRBV28
D: TRBD2
size: .
CDR3: CASSTMGLAIYEQYF
DNA: TGTGCCAGCAGCACGATGGGACTAGCAATCTACGAGCAGTACTTC

J: TRBJ1-5
V: TRBV27
D: TRBD1
size: .
CDR3: CASSLIGQGMSNQPQHF
DNA: TGTGCCAGCAGTTTAATCGGACAGGGTATGAGCAATCAGCCCCAGCATTTT

J: TRBJ2-3
V: TRBV19
D: .
size: .
CDR3: CASTDQGQGDTQYF
DNA: TGTGCCAGTACAGATCAGGGGCAGGGAGATACGCAGTATTTT

J: TRBJ1-5
V: TRBV6-1
D: .
size: .
CDR3: CASSENRGQPQHF
DNA: TGTGCCAGCAGTGAGAATCGGGGCCAGCCCCAGCATTTT

J: TRBJ2-1
V: TRBV29-1
D: .
size: .
CDR3: CSAFARSSYNEQFF
DNA: TGCAGCGCCTTCGCGCGGAGCTCCTACAATGAGCAGTTCTTC

J: TRBJ1-1
V: TRBV5-1
D: .
size: once
CDR3: CASSRPRADSLNTEAFF
DNA: TGCGCCAGCTCCCGACCTCGTGCGGACAGTTTGAACACTGAAGCTTTCTTT

J: TRBJ1-1
V: TRBV29-1
D: .
size: .
CDR3: CSWGRVNTEAFF
DNA: TGCAGCTGGGGACGCGTGAACACTGAAGCTTTCTTT

J: TRBJ1-1
V: TRBV27
D: .
size: .
CDR3: CASSIRGGLTEAFF
DNA: TGTGCCAGCAGTATCAGAGGGGGGCTCACTGAAGCTTTCTTT

J: TRBJ2-1
V: TRBV9
D: .
size: .
CDR3: CASSLEGGIYNEQFF
DNA: TGTGCCAGCAGCCTTGAGGGGGGGATATACAATGAGCAGTTCTTC

J: TRBJ1-6
V: TRBV27
D: .
size: .
CDR3: CASSILPQGPYNSPLHF
DNA: TGTGCCAGCAGTATACTACCGCAGGGCCCCTATAATTCACCCCTCCACTTT

J: TRBJ1-3
V: TRBV6-6
D: TRBD1
size: .
CDR3: CASRPGQGEGNTIYF
DNA: TGTGCCAGCAGACCAGGACAGGGGGAGGGAAACACCATATATTTT

J: TRBJ1-2
V: TRBV30
D: .
size: .
CDR3: CAWSVQVRAGGYTF
DNA: TGTGCCTGGAGTGTACAGGTTAGGGCTGGCGGCTACACCTTC

J: TRBJ1-5
V: TRBV27
D: TRBD1
size: .
CDR3: CASSSAGGWKPQHF
DNA: TGTGCCAGCAGCTCGGCAGGGGGGTGGAAGCCCCAGCATTTT

J: TRBJ1-4
V: TRBV6-5
D: .
size: .
CDR3: CASSYSMQATNEKLFF
DNA: TGTGCCAGCAGTTACTCGATGCAGGCGACTAATGAAAAACTGTTTTTT

J: TRBJ1-1
V: TRBV6-2/TRBV6-3
D: TRBD1
size: .
CDR3: CASSRQGMNTEAFF
DNA: TGTGCCAGCAGTAGACAGGGTATGAACACTGAAGCTTTCTTT

J: TRBJ2-7
V: TRBV7-2
D: TRBD2
size: .
CDR3: CASSLVGLGGHEQYF
DNA: TGTGCCAGCAGCTTAGTAGGACTAGGAGGACACGAGCAGTACTTC

J: TRBJ1-1
V: TRBV4-2
D: .
size: .
CDR3: CASSQERHERAFF
DNA: TGTGCCAGCAGCCAAGAGCGCCACGAGCGAGCTTTCTTT

J: TRBJ1-5
V: TRBV27
D: TRBD1
size: .
CDR3: CASRPGQGSNQPQHF
DNA: TGTGCCAGCAGGCCGGGACAGGGGAGCAATCAGCCCCAGCATTTT

J: TRBJ2-7
V: TRBV6-5
D: TRBD1
size: .
CDR3: CASRLRQGMGYEQYF
DNA: TGTGCCAGCAGGCTGAGACAGGGGATGGGGTACGAGCAGTACTTC

J: TRBJ1-5
V: TRBV19
D: .
size: .
CDR3: CASRSRAPSQPQHF
DNA: TGTGCCAGCAGGTCACGCGCTCCCAGTCAGCCCCAGCATTTT

J: TRBJ1-1
V: TRBV5-6
D: TRBD1
size: .
CDR3: CASSLAADRVRFVAFF
DNA: TGTGCCAGCAGCTTGGCTGCGGACAGGGTCAGGTTCGTGGCTTTCTTT

J: TRBJ1-5
V: TRBV7-2
D: .
size: few
CDR3: CASSPTRYSNQPQHF
DNA: TGTGCCAGCAGCCCTACGAGGTATAGCAATCAGCCCCAGCATTTT

J: TRBJ1-3
V: TRBV7-2
D: .
size: .
CDR3: CASSLAGGSSGNTIYF
DNA: TGTGCCAGCAGCTTAGCAGGGGGAAGCTCTGGAAACACCATATATTTT

J: TRBJ1-3
V: TRBV28
D: .
size: .
CDR3: CASSSGTPEGNTIYF
DNA: TGTGCCAGCAGCAGTGGGACACCTGAAGGAAACACCATATATTTT

J: TRBJ1-2
V: TRBV15
D: .
size: .
CDR3: CATKGQKDYGYTF
DNA: TGTGCCACGAAAGGACAGAAGGACTATGGCTACACCTTC

J: TRBJ1-5
V: TRBV6-5
D: .
size: .
CDR3: CASRSLFLSQPQHF
DNA: TGTGCCAGCAGGTCCCTTTTCTTGAGTCAGCCCCAGCATTTT

J: TRBJ2-1
V: TRBV24-1
D: .
size: .
CDR3: CATSDFNVGGKVANNEQFF
DNA: TGTGCCACCAGTGATTTTAACGTTGGAGGGAAAGTCGCGAACAATGAGCAGTTCTTC

J: TRBJ1-1
V: TRBV6-5
D: TRBD1
size: .
CDR3: CASSAQGGTEAFF
DNA: TGTGCCAGCAGCGCACAGGGGGGCACTGAAGCTTTCTTT

J: TRBJ1-5
V: TRBV10-3
D: .
size: once
CDR3: CAISEGQPNQPQHF
DNA: TGTGCCATCAGTGAGGGACAGCCCAATCAGCCCCAGCATTTT

J: TRBJ1-1
V: TRBV9
D: .
size: .
CDR3: CASSVHFRADTEAFF
DNA: TGTGCCAGCAGTGTTCACTTCAGGGCTGACACTGAAGCTTTCTTT

J: TRBJ1-1
V: TRBV5-4
D: TRBD1
size: .
CDR3: CASSLVGTGRNTEAFF
DNA: TGTGCCAGCAGCTTGGTGGGGACAGGGAGAAATACTGAAGCTTTCTTT

J: TRBJ2-1
V: TRBV5-1
D: .
size: .
CDR3: CASSSDFPREQFF
DNA: TGCGCCAGCAGCTCGGACTTCCCACGGGAGCAGTTCTTC

J: TRBJ1-1
V: TRBV6-4
D: .
size: .
CDR3: CASSAGATNTEAFF
DNA: TGTGCCAGCAGCGCAGGGGCCACGAACACTGAAGCTTTCTTT

J: TRBJ1-4
V: TRBV12-3/TRBV12-4
D: .
size: .
CDR3: CASRPGPTEKLFF
DNA: TGTGCCAGCAGACCCGGACCCACTGAAAAACTGTTTTTT

J: TRBJ1-3
V: TRBV27
D: .
size: .
CDR3: CASSPPRGNTIYF
DNA: TGTGCCAGCAGTCCCCCTCGGGGAAACACCATATATTTT